The 3 T cell receptor beta chains presented below share a single source sample, sequenced in a study of beta chain features in type 1 diabetes listed by TCRdb under 2018. Libraries were built with the immunoSEQ multiplex PCR assay. The entire isolated RNA was reverse transcribed using the High Capacity cDNA Reverse Transcription Kit, and thus expressed TCRB transcripts were sequenced. In TCRdb, the immuneACCESS table is reduced to in-frame sequences with V and J assigned. These tables do not hold every clone; where another copy was compared, an unresolved V gene accounts for under half, and the others remain unexplained. This sample gives fewer than 900,000 clones in total; 15% to 20% of them show up just once. The ten most abundant clones make up around 0.02% of the sample. The sequenced material came from naive CD4+ T cells from blood. The cell subset or site tag for this specimen amounts to: true naive CD4+ T cells. The receptors were gathered from a young woman in good health.

Remarks on this clone: At the DNA level, this CDR3 is encoded by other sequences in the same sample as well. The CDR3 loop is CASSSGTANTEAFF. In DNA form, the CDR3 reads TGTGCCAGCAGTTCCGGGACGGCGAACACTGAAGCTTTCTTT. The chain joins TRBV28 to TRBJ1-1; D is perhaps TRBD1 (5 bases). V was pared by 4 bases and J by 1 base, with 10 bases between. Germline V gene lookup returns CDR1 MDHEN and CDR2 SYDVKM. The CDR3 is 14 amino acids.

This clone has more than one count but fewer than ten. The chain is built from TRBV5-6 and TRBJ2-1; TRBD2 aligns across 9 bases. The CDR3 consists of 19 residues. Germline assignment: CDR1 SGHDT and CDR2 YYEEEE. Trimming cost V 4 bases and J 0 bases; bases outside gene matches: 14. The CDR3 sequence: CASSEFGTSWTGSYNEQFF. CDR3 DNA: TGTGCCAGCAGCGAGTTTGGGACTAGCTGGACCGGCTCCTACAATGAGCAGTTCTTC.

The chain employs TRBV12-5 and TRBJ2-3, with D unresolved. CDR1 LGHNT and CDR2 FRNRAP come from the germline V gene. Trimming cost V 6 bases and J 4 bases, with 11 bases left between them. The CDR3 length is 13 residues. CDR3 in DNA: TGTGCTAGTGGCCCCACCGGGTCAGATACGCAGTATTTT. Its translation is CASGPTGSDTQYF.